Listed below are T cell receptor beta chains from one sample, sequenced in a study of blood T cell repertoires in COVID-19. Assay: immunoSEQ multiplex PCR; the TCRdb copy retains only in-frame clones and omits some. The repertoire holds about 52,000 clones, with around 81% as singletons. The sequenced sample was peripheral blood. Every receptor here comes from a man aged 65 to 79 with active COVID-19. Each CDR3 is given with its conserved first and last residue. A D gene is named only where the DNA matches it firmly. Size is omitted from some rows. Given values are once, few, many or a class for expanded clones.

>TRBV4-3|NA|TRBJ1-2|TRBD1
CASSQRTGFIGYTF
TGCGCCAGCAGCCAACGGACAGGGTTTATTGGCTACACCTTC
>TRBV11-2|NA|TRBJ2-2|TRBD1
CASSLGTQGAGTGELFF
TGTGCCAGCAGCTTAGGCACACAGGGGGCGGGCACCGGGGAGCTGTTTTTT
>TRBV13|medium-sized|TRBJ2-6|NA
CASSLSGAGAGANVLTF
TGTGCCAGCAGCTTATCAGGGGCTGGCGCTGGGGCCAACGTCCTGACTTTC
>TRBV4-2|NA|TRBJ1-2|NA
CASSQEGGGYTF
TGTGCCAGCAGCCAAGAAGGGGGTGGCTACACCTTC
>TRBV5-1|few|TRBJ2-7|TRBD2
CASSQGLAGSYEQYF
TGCGCCAGCAGCCAAGGACTAGCGGGGAGCTACGAGCAGTACTTC
>TRBV29-1|NA|TRBJ1-4|NA
CSVGGFNEKLFF
TGCAGCGTTGGAGGGTTTAATGAAAAACTGTTTTTT
>TRBV9|few|TRBJ1-3|NA
CASSVATGFSGNTIYF
TGTGCCAGCAGCGTAGCTACGGGGTTCTCTGGAAACACCATATATTTT
>TRBV7-2|NA|TRBJ1-2|NA
CASSLQPGPLPSGGYTF
TGTGCCAGCAGCTTACAGCCAGGGCCTTTGCCTAGTGGTGGCTACACCTTC
>TRBV7-2|NA|TRBJ2-7|TRBD2
CASSFSASGFYEQYF
TGTGCCAGCAGCTTTTCGGCTAGCGGTTTTTACGAGCAGTACTTC
>TRBV2|NA|TRBJ2-5|NA
CAILGAGQETQYF
TGTGCCATCTTGGGGGCCGGACAAGAGACCCAGTACTTC
>TRBV4-3|NA|TRBJ2-7|TRBD1
CASSAAAPGQGFYEQYF
TGCGCCAGCAGCGCAGCCGCCCCGGGACAGGGCTTCTACGAGCAGTACTTC
>TRBV7-9|few|TRBJ1-2|NA
CASSLIGIGQGHHIYGYTF
TGTGCCAGCAGCTTGATAGGCATCGGGCAGGGGCACCACATCTATGGCTACACCTTC
>TRBV28|NA|TRBJ1-5|NA
CASTPWGGARIGNQPQHF
TGTGCCAGCACCCCTTGGGGGGGCGCAAGAATTGGCAATCAGCCCCAGCATTTT
>TRBV4-1|NA|TRBJ1-5|NA
CASSPIPLIRGNQPQHF
TGCGCCAGCAGCCCGATCCCACTCATCCGGGGAAATCAGCCCCAGCATTTT
>TRBV7-3|NA|TRBJ1-2|TRBD1
CASSSQPGQGHGYTF
TGTGCCAGCAGCTCCCAACCGGGACAGGGCCATGGCTACACCTTC
>TRBV6-2/TRBV6-3|NA|TRBJ2-3|NA
CASSLFRTATDTQYF
TGTGCCAGCAGCCTCTTTAGGACAGCCACAGATACGCAGTATTTT
>TRBV4-3|NA|TRBJ2-1|TRBD2
CASSQPSGGANEQFF
TGCGCCAGCAGCCAACCTAGCGGGGGGGCAAATGAGCAGTTCTTC
>TRBV7-3|once|TRBJ1-1|NA
CASSLLGGGTEAFF
TGTGCCAGCAGCTTATTGGGGGGTGGCACTGAAGCTTTCTTT
>TRBV24-1|NA|TRBJ1-5|TRBD1
CATSDPTGEGQPQHF
TGTGCCACCAGTGACCCGACAGGGGAGGGGCAGCCCCAGCATTTT
>TRBV7-3|NA|TRBJ1-6|NA
CAREIASPLHF
TGTGCCAGGGAGATCGCCTCACCCCTCCACTTT
>TRBV9|NA|TRBJ2-3|NA
CASSLSGETDTQYF
TGTGCCAGCAGCTTATCCGGGGAGACAGATACGCAGTATTTT
>TRBV12-3/TRBV12-4|few|TRBJ2-7|NA
CASSFGQDEQYF
TGTGCCAGCAGTTTTGGGCAGGACGAGCAGTACTTC
>TRBV27|NA|TRBJ1-5|TRBD1
CASSLIGTGLQPQHF
TGTGCCAGCAGTTTAATAGGGACAGGGCTACAGCCCCAGCATTTT
>TRBV5-1|NA|TRBJ1-1|TRBD1
CASSLGDRERNTEAFF
TGCGCCAGCAGCTTGGGGGACAGGGAGAGAAACACTGAAGCTTTCTTT
>TRBV25-1|once|TRBJ1-3|TRBD1
CASSALRTGADGNTIYF
TGTGCCAGCAGTGCTCTCCGGACAGGGGCCGATGGAAACACCATATATTTT
>TRBV6-6|NA|TRBJ2-7|NA
CASSGLSDEQYF
TGTGCCAGCAGTGGACTGTCTGACGAGCAGTACTTC
>TRBV7-6|NA|TRBJ2-7|NA
CASSVSATGDEQYF
TGTGCCAGCAGCGTATCCGCGACCGGGGACGAGCAGTACTTC
>TRBV9|NA|TRBJ2-3|NA
CASSVGASSTDTQYF
TGTGCCAGCAGCGTAGGGGCATCCAGCACAGATACGCAGTATTTT
>TRBV10-3|NA|TRBJ1-1|NA
CAISKTANTEAFF
TGTGCCATCAGCAAAACAGCGAACACTGAAGCTTTCTTT
>TRBV5-1|NA|TRBJ1-4|TRBD1
CASRDAGTGNEKLFF
TGCGCCAGCAGGGATGCCGGGACAGGGAATGAAAAACTGTTTTTT
>TRBV24-1|NA|TRBJ2-3|TRBD1
CATSRQGTTSTDTQYF
TGTGCCACCTCTAGACAGGGCACGACTAGCACAGATACGCAGTATTTT
>TRBV28|NA|TRBJ1-2|TRBD1
CASNRGNYGYTF
TGTGCCAGCAACAGGGGTAACTATGGCTACACCTTC
>TRBV2|NA|TRBJ2-2|NA
CASSKLPNTGELFF
TGTGCCAGCAGTAAGCTTCCAAACACCGGGGAGCTGTTTTTT
>TRBV7-2|NA|TRBJ2-2|TRBD2
CASSDLARGGPPGELFF
TGTGCCAGCAGCGACCTGGCTCGCGGGGGGCCCCCCGGGGAGCTGTTTTTT
>TRBV9|NA|TRBJ1-4|TRBD1
CASSLRQGPREKLFF
TGTGCCAGCAGCTTACGACAGGGGCCGCGAGAAAAACTGTTTTTT
>TRBV27|few|TRBJ2-7|TRBD1
CASTGQGLYEQYF
TGTGCCAGCACAGGACAGGGTCTGTACGAGCAGTACTTC
>TRBV27|NA|TRBJ1-5|NA
CASSFSRELQPQHF
TGTGCCAGCAGTTTTAGTAGGGAGCTCCAGCCCCAGCATTTT
>TRBV5-1|NA|TRBJ1-1|TRBD1
CASSEAGTGGAEAFF
TGCGCCAGCAGCGAAGCCGGGACAGGGGGGGCTGAAGCTTTCTTT
>TRBV2|NA|TRBJ1-2|NA
CASSELSSVGYTF
TGTGCCAGCAGTGAGTTGTCCAGCGTTGGCTACACCTTC
>TRBV7-2|few|TRBJ2-2|NA
CASSGPGRRELFF
TGTGCCAGCAGCGGGCCAGGGAGGCGGGAGCTGTTTTTT
>TRBV4-3|NA|TRBJ1-6|TRBD1
CASSQFLTGGVSYNSPLHF
TGCGCCAGCAGCCAATTCCTTACAGGGGGGGTCTCCTATAATTCACCCCTCCACTTT
>TRBV18|NA|TRBJ1-1|TRBD1
CASSPRDRLNTEAFF
TGTGCCAGCTCACCAAGGGACAGACTGAACACTGAAGCTTTCTTT
>TRBV19|NA|TRBJ2-3|NA
CASSTPGSTADTQYF
TGTGCCAGTAGTACACCGGGATCCACGGCAGATACGCAGTATTTT
>TRBV9|NA|TRBJ2-2|NA
CASSVGQGGAGELFF
TGTGCCAGCAGCGTAGGGCAGGGGGGCGCCGGGGAGCTGTTTTTT
>TRBV4-1|NA|TRBJ1-2|NA
CASSLNNVAGIDGYTF
TGCGCCAGCAGCCTAAACAACGTCGCAGGAATAGATGGCTACACCTTC
>TRBV27|NA|TRBJ2-7|NA
CASSPTFEYEQYF
TGTGCCAGCAGTCCGACATTTGAATACGAGCAGTACTTC